Detailed here is one T cell receptor beta chain. This record comes from a study of blood T cell repertoires in COVID-19. On the study more broadly: Spain, Italy and the United States supplied samples that represented acute and convalescent COVID-19.

V lost 2 bases and J lost 4, with 14 bases in between. This CDR3 comprises 15 residues. In germline, CDR1 is MNHNS, CDR2 SASEGT. Original methodology: Estimation of nucleated cell counts relied on the amplification of reference gene primers. Method: immunoSEQ multiplex PCR; TCRdb's copy keeps in-frame clones and lacks some. The V and J calls and clone size come from that table; D and trimming were worked out from the DNA. The repertoire includes over 300,000 clones, around 87% of them detected once, and around 0.91% sits in the top ten. The sequenced sample consisted of PBMCs or T cells enriched from blood (not recorded which). The clonotype was recovered from a woman aged 25 to 39 with acute COVID-19. V gene TRBV6-1 combines with J gene TRBJ1-2, with D possibly matching TRBD1 (6 bases). In DNA, the CDR3 is TGTGCCAGCAGTGAATACAGACAGGATTCCTATGGCTACACCTTC. This sequence encodes CASSEYRQDSYGYTF.